The entry that follows covers one T cell receptor beta chain sequence. What it recognizes is unknown. A single record per CDR3 protein comes from TCRdb applying MiXCR to the reads. This sample carries under 130,000 distinct CDR3 sequences, around 45% of them seen once, and the ten largest clones take about two thirds. Looked up from germline, CDR1 is SEHNR and CDR2 is FQNEAQ (reference sequence). The V and J ends lost 5 bases and 7 bases, in that order; junction bases with no gene match: 7. The CDR3 is made up of 15 amino acids. The data belong to a study of T cell repertoires in cytomegalovirus infection. Whole-study context: Indications of both CMV infection and matching HLA type were provided by public TCR beta signatures. The study's findings and limits: HLA-C-restricted CMV clonotypes gave the most frequent clonotype in two of eight donors.

The chain links TRBV7-9 to TRBJ2-1; 11 nucleotides align to TRBD1. The TCR was taken from a human donor in good health (CMV status not recorded). Some clones in this sample may be carry-over from other donors' samples. The sample consisted of CD8+ T cells from cultured PBMCs, taken from culture after CMV antigen stimulation. The CDR3 region has the DNA TGTGCCAGCAGCCCCCGGGACAGGGGGTGGAATGAGCAGTTCTTC. Translated: CASSPRDRGWNEQFF.